This T cell receptor (beta chain) was sequenced for a study of response to subunit inactivated influenza vaccine. Study-wide results and caveats: After each seasonal influenza vaccination, few new T cells are recruited, the authors suggested.

TCRdb used MiXCR to reprocess the RT-PCR reads, holding one entry per CDR3 protein. The sample records 500,000 to 600,000 distinct CDR3 sequences, 12% being singletons. V was trimmed by 7 bases and J by 0 bases, leaving 9 bases between them. There are 14 residues in the CDR3. Germline lookup yields CDR1 ENHRY and CDR2 SYGVKD. This clonotype was detected only a few times. Its antigen is currently unknown. Sequencing used PBMCs from blood, obtained on the day of vaccination. The receptor's source is a man aged 50-59 years who received an inactivated influenza vaccine. The chain has TRBV10-3 and TRBJ2-2, with D unresolved. CDR3 residues: CAITKGANTGELFF. The CDR3 DNA reads TGTGCCATCACTAAGGGCGCGAACACCGGGGAGCTGTTTTTT.